The 28 T cell receptor beta chains given below trace back to one sample, sequenced in a study of blood T cell repertoires in COVID-19. Sequencing was performed with immunoSEQ multiplex PCR; in TCRdb, only in-frame clones are kept and a portion is missing. The sample yields approximately 300,000 clones, around 87% seen once. The specimen was peripheral blood. All receptors come from a man between 18 and 29 years old with active or convalescent COVID-19.

The chain combines TRBV6-5 with TRBJ1-4; D is perhaps TRBD1 (6 bases). V was pared by 4 bases and J by 8 bases, with 8 bases between. Germline loops: CDR1 MNHEY, CDR2 SVGAGI. The CDR3 is 12 amino acids. The CDR3 sequence: CASSSGQEKLFF. The CDR3 nucleotides are TGTGCCAGCAGTTCCGGACAGGAAAAACTGTTTTTT.

The chain links TRBV10-3 to TRBJ2-3, with 7 bases that match TRBD2. Trimming cost V 3 bases and J 6 bases; bases outside gene matches: 15. The germline gives CDR1 ENHRY, CDR2 SYGVKD. The CDR3 covers 17 residues. DNA for the CDR3: TGTGCCATCAGTGACATCCCAGCGGGGCTTGCAGTTGATACGCAGTATTTT. As protein: CAISDIPAGLAVDTQYF.

The chain joins TRBV18 to TRBJ2-7; 11 bases map to TRBD1. The CDR3 loop spans 14 amino acids. Per germline, CDR1 KGHSH and CDR2 LQKENI. V trimming: 5 bases; J trimming: 5 bases; junction bases outside the gene matches: 5. As DNA, the CDR3 is TGTGCCAGCTCAGAGGACAGGGGGCTTAACGAGCAGTACTTC. It specifies CASSEDRGLNEQYF. The full variable domain, rest sourced from reference TRBV18 and TRBJ2-7, is NAGVMQNPRHLVRRRGQEARLRCSPMKGHSHVYWYRQLPEEGLKFMVYLQKENIIDESGMPKERFSAEFPKEGPSILRIQQVVRGDSAAYFCASSEDRGLNEQYFGPGTRLTVT.

V gene TRBV27 combines with J gene TRBJ2-3; 8 bases are shared with TRBD1. Germline assignment: CDR1 MNHEY and CDR2 SMNVEV (reference sequence). The CDR3 covers 15 residues. The trim removed 5 bases at V and 5 bases at J, leaving 9 bases unmatched. The CDR3 sequence: CASSPWTGSQDTQYF. The CDR3 bases are TGTGCCAGCAGTCCATGGACAGGGAGTCAAGATACGCAGTATTTT.

The chain carries TRBV4-2 and TRBJ1-4; 7 bases line up with TRBD1. CDR3 length equals 17 residues. Germline lookup yields CDR1 LGHNA and CDR2 YNFKEQ. Trimming at V came to 4 bases and at J to 1 base, leaving 9 bases not matched to a gene. This CDR3 is CASSRKEGAVTNEKLFF. Written as DNA, the CDR3 is TGTGCCAGCAGCCGAAAGGAGGGGGCTGTAACTAATGAAAAACTGTTTTTT.

The rearrangement uses TRBV5-5 and TRBJ1-1; D is unclear. This CDR3 has 13 residues. Deletions cut 2 bases from V and 0 bases from J, with 5 bases between. Per the germline V gene, CDR1 is SGHKS and CDR2 is YYEKEE (reference sequence). CDR3 nucleotide sequence: TGTGCCAGCAGCTTCCAGGTGAACACTGAAGCTTTCTTT. Its translation: CASSFQVNTEAFF.

A single count supports this clone. The rearrangement uses TRBV20-1 and TRBJ1-1; the D is unclear. Trimming shortened V by 4 bases and J by 2 bases, and 5 bases separated the two germline ends. Germline V gives CDR1 DFQATT, CDR2 SNEGSKA (reference sequence). The CDR3 spans 11 residues. CDR3 coding DNA: TGCAGTGCTAAGCGAAACACTGAAGCTTTCTTT. Residues: CSAKRNTEAFF.

The chain is built from TRBV27 and TRBJ1-1; TRBD1 is a possible D gene (6 bases). This CDR3 is 15 amino acids long. Germline V gene sequence: CDR1 MNHEY, CDR2 SMNVEV (reference sequence). Trimming left V 6 bases short and J 4 bases short, with 18 bases between. In DNA form, the CDR3 reads TGTGCCAGCAGCTCAATCAGGGGAATCGGCACTGAAGCTTTCTTT. The encoded protein is CASSSIRGIGTEAFF.

This clone was seen more than once but under ten times. The chain recombines TRBV2 with TRBJ2-1; TRBD2 matches at 9 bases. The V and J ends lost 11 bases and 9 bases, in that order; junction bases with no gene match: 14. Looked up from germline, CDR1 is SNHLY and CDR2 is FYNNEI. The CDR3 length is 14 residues. The CDR3 coding sequence is TGTGCCTCCCCTGGAGTGCGGGAGGGCTTTGAGCAGTTCTTC. Its protein is CASPGVREGFEQFF. Variable domain in full (rest from reference TRBV2 and TRBJ2-1): EPEVTQTPSHQVTQMGQEVILRCVPISNHLYFYWYRQILGQKVEFLVSFYNNEISEKSEIFDDQFSVERPDGSNFTLKIRSTKLEDSAMYFCASPGVREGFEQFFGPGTRLTVL.

The chain links TRBV7-2 to TRBJ1-2; TRBD1 agrees at 10 bases. The CDR3 runs 16 residues. V lost 7 bases, J lost 4 bases, and 12 bases stayed unmatched. Germline V gene lookup returns CDR1 SGHTA and CDR2 FQGNSA. The CDR3 region is CASKRTGGDPSYGYTF. In DNA, the CDR3 is TGTGCCAGCAAGAGGACAGGGGGAGACCCCAGCTATGGCTACACCTTC.

This chain links TRBV27 with TRBJ2-3, with 9 bases matching TRBD2. J was trimmed by 5 bases and V by 6 bases; bases with no gene match: 6. CDR3 length: 14 residues. Germline CDR1 is MNHEY and CDR2 is SMNVEV (reference sequence). CDR3 region: CASREAGGQDTQYF. CDR3 sequence (DNA): TGTGCCAGCAGAGAGGCGGGGGGGCAAGATACGCAGTATTTT.

This clone was recorded once. The rearrangement links TRBV20-1 to TRBJ1-3; 9 nucleotides align to TRBD1. V trimming: 3 bases; J trimming: 8 bases; junction bases outside the gene matches: 8. Germline V gene lookup returns CDR1 DFQATT and CDR2 SNEGSKA (reference sequence). The CDR3 is 14 amino acids. The CDR3 nucleotides are TGCAGTGCTAGTAACAGGGGGCACGGGGACACCATATATTTT. Encoded protein: CSASNRGHGDTIYF.

V usage is TRBV5-6 and J usage is TRBJ1-5; 9 positions match TRBD1. CDR3 length: 17 residues. The germline CDR1 and CDR2 sequences are SGHDT and YYEEEE. V lost 4 bases and J lost 4; bases outside the gene matches: 12. CDR3: CASSTSGTGFENQPQHF. The CDR3 DNA is TGTGCCAGCAGCACATCCGGGACAGGGTTTGAGAATCAGCCCCAGCATTTT.

This CDR3 is CASSSGRGNTEAFF. In DNA, the CDR3 is TGCGCCAGCAGTTCAGGGAGGGGGAACACTGAAGCTTTCTTT. The chain is built from TRBV10-1 and TRBJ1-1; TRBD1 is a possible D gene (5 bases). Germline V gives CDR1 WNHNN, CDR2 SYGVQD (reference sequence). Trimming left V 5 bases short and J 1 base short, with 11 bases between. The CDR3 totals 14 residues.

This chain connects TRBV18 to TRBJ1-1, with 8 bases matching TRBD1. Germline trimming cut 4 bases from V and 5 bases from J; bases unmatched to any gene: 9. Germline CDR1 and CDR2: KGHSH and LQKENI. The CDR3 totals 15 residues. CDR3 in DNA: TGTGCCAGCTCACGAGGACAGGGAATTTGGACTGAAGCTTTCTTT. This sequence encodes CASSRGQGIWTEAFF.

The chain couples TRBV4-1 to TRBJ2-3; D possibly corresponds to TRBD2 (5 bases). CDR1 and CDR2 (germline): MGHRA, YSYEKL. V was cut by 0 bases and J by 6 bases, with 10 bases left in between. The CDR3 is 14 amino acids. This CDR3 is CASSQEKRRDTQYF. The DNA for the CDR3 is TGCGCCAGCAGCCAAGAGAAGCGGCGGGATACGCAGTATTTT.

The V call is TRBV6-2 or TRBV6-3, the J call TRBJ2-1, with D tentatively TRBD1 (5 bases). The CDR3 sequence is 13 residues long. Trimming shortened V by 5 bases and J by 9 bases, and 14 bases separated the two germline ends. In germline, CDR1 is MNHEY, CDR2 SVGEGT. As DNA, the CDR3 is TGTGCCAGCAGTACCACCAGGGATGGTGAGCAGTTCTTC. It specifies CASSTTRDGEQFF.

This clone has more than one count but fewer than ten. Additional DNA sequences in this sample encode the identical CDR3. V usage is TRBV6-5 and J usage is TRBJ1-1, with 8 positions matching TRBD1. Germline CDR1 MNHEY, CDR2 SVGAGI. The CDR3 extends over 15 amino acids. Trimming removed 2 bases from V and 0 bases from J; junction bases left unmatched: 2. CDR3 sequence (DNA): TGTGCCAGCAGTTACGACAGGGGATTGAACACTGAAGCTTTCTTT. It yields the protein CASSYDRGLNTEAFF.

This clone was seen only once. The V gene is TRBV7-9, the J gene TRBJ1-1; 7 bases map to TRBD1. The J segment lost 2 bases and the V segment lost 0 bases, leaving 3 bases of the junction unmatched. In germline, CDR1 is SEHNR, CDR2 FQNEAQ (reference sequence). This CDR3 has 15 amino acids. CDR3: CASSLAGDRNTEAFF. Here the CDR3 DNA reads TGTGCCAGCAGCTTAGCCGGGGACAGAAACACTGAAGCTTTCTTT.

This chain uses TRBV7-9 with TRBJ2-5; 7 bases match TRBD1. This CDR3 is built from 15 residues. Germline V gives CDR1 SEHNR, CDR2 FQNEAQ (reference sequence). The junction had 11 bases not matched to a gene; V was cut back by 5 bases and J by 5 bases. As DNA, the CDR3 is TGTGCCAGCAGCGCTATACAGGGGCCGGGGGAGACCCAGTACTTC. Protein sequence: CASSAIQGPGETQYF.

The chain is built from TRBV9 and TRBJ1-6; the D gene is possibly TRBD1 (6 bases). V was clipped by 5 bases and J by 5 bases, with 17 bases between them. The CDR3 totals 16 residues. Germline loops: CDR1 SGDLS, CDR2 YYNGEE. In nucleotides, the CDR3 is TGTGCCAGCAGGCGTACGTCAGGGGTAGATAATTCACCCCTCCACTTT. Residues: CASRRTSGVDNSPLHF.

This clone was recorded once. The chain recombines TRBV7-2 with TRBJ2-1; 9 positions agree with TRBD2. Germline assignment: CDR1 SGHTA and CDR2 FQGNSA. The CDR3 sequence is 15 residues long. The V and J ends lost 3 bases and 6 bases, in that order; junction bases with no gene match: 6. The CDR3 nucleotides read TGTGCCAGCAGCTTTAGCGGGACTAGCTCCAATGAGCAGTTCTTC. Encoded protein: CASSFSGTSSNEQFF.

The chain links TRBV9 to TRBJ2-2; D is unresolved. The germline gives CDR1 SGDLS, CDR2 YYNGEE. This CDR3 has 13 residues. V dropped 4 bases and J dropped 3 bases, with 7 bases sitting between them. The CDR3 spells CASSPIYTGELFF. The CDR3 nucleotides are TGTGCCAGCAGCCCTATCTACACCGGGGAGCTGTTTTTT.

This chain uses TRBV5-4 with TRBJ2-7; maybe TRBD1 (5 bases). Germline V CDR1 and CDR2: SGHNT, YYREEE (reference sequence). V lost 3 bases and J 4 bases, leaving 8 bases between the germline ends. There are 12 residues in the CDR3. The CDR3, as DNA: TGTGCCAGCAGCTGGGGCAGTTACGAGCAGTACTTC. Translation gives CASSWGSYEQYF.

The rearrangement joins TRBV5-4 to TRBJ1-1; D may be TRBD1 (6 bases). Trimming cost V 4 bases and J 4 bases, with 17 bases left between them. The germline V gene encodes CDR1 SGHNT and CDR2 YYREEE (reference sequence). The CDR3 covers 15 residues. The CDR3 DNA reads TGTGCCAGCAGCCCCCAGTCACAGGGCGGCACTGAAGCTTTCTTT. This translates into CASSPQSQGGTEAFF.

This chain connects TRBV28 to TRBJ2-3; TRBD1 matches 7 bases. This CDR3 region has 15 residues. CDR1 is MDHEN and CDR2 is SYDVKM in the germline V gene. V trimming: 6 bases; J trimming: 0 bases; junction bases outside the gene matches: 6. CDR3 sequence (DNA): TGTGCCAGCAGCCCCGGGACAGCAAGCACAGATACGCAGTATTTT. Encoded protein: CASSPGTASTDTQYF.

The genes are TRBV4-1 and TRBJ2-5; TRBD2 agrees at 9 bases. Germline V gene sequence: CDR1 MGHRA, CDR2 YSYEKL. The junction had 9 bases not matched to a gene; V was cut back by 4 bases and J by 3 bases. The CDR3 consists of 16 residues. CDR3 in DNA: TGCGCCAGCAGCCGAGGCTGGCGGGGGGGAGAAGAGACCCAGTACTTC. Translation: CASSRGWRGGEETQYF.

The sample holds a few counts of this clone. The genes are TRBV19 and TRBJ1-1; D may be TRBD1 (5 bases). The CDR3 extends over 15 amino acids. V was clipped by 5 bases and J by 4 bases, with 17 bases between them. The V gene's germline CDR1 is LNHDA and CDR2 SQIVND (reference sequence). The CDR3 region is CASSPPGIDSTEAFF. The CDR3 DNA is TGTGCCAGTAGTCCCCCGGGCATAGACAGCACTGAAGCTTTCTTT.